Presented here are 23 T cell receptor beta chains from one specimen sequenced in a study of shared clonotypes between healthy human individuals. TCRdb keeps only in-frame clones here, not all; method: immunoSEQ multiplex PCR. The table shows some 530,000 clones, with approximately 78% occurring only once. The sample consisted of PBMCs. These receptors were taken from a middle-aged woman in good health. Some clones in this sample may be carry-over from other donors' samples.

The chain joins TRBV5-6 to TRBJ1-2, with 7 bases matching TRBD1. V lost 2 bases and J lost 7; bases outside the gene matches: 5. This CDR3 contains 13 residues. From germline, CDR1 is SGHDT and CDR2 YYEEEE. The CDR3 bases are TGTGCCAGCAGCTTCTCCGGGACAGCTGGCTACACCTTC. This sequence encodes CASSFSGTAGYTF.

This chain uses TRBV6-1 with TRBJ2-5; 15 bases map to TRBD2. V was clipped by 6 bases and J by 6 bases; unmatched bases: 5. From germline, CDR1 is MNHNS and CDR2 SASEGT. This CDR3 has 15 amino acids. The CDR3 sequence is CASSGGLAGGQTQYF. DNA of the CDR3: TGTGCCAGCAGCGGAGGACTAGCGGGAGGGCAGACCCAGTACTTC.

This chain joins TRBV5-6 and TRBJ2-7; D is ambiguous. Trimming left V 4 bases short and J 2 bases short, with 10 bases between. This CDR3 contains 13 residues. Germline V gene lookup returns CDR1 SGHDT and CDR2 YYEEEE. The CDR3 sequence: CASSPVIAYEQYF. The CDR3, as DNA: TGTGCCAGCAGCCCCGTTATTGCCTACGAGCAGTACTTC.

Turning to this clone: Other nucleotide sequences in the sample specify the same CDR3. The chain combines TRBV28 with TRBJ2-7; 8 bases agree with TRBD1. The length of the CDR3 is 13 residues. Trimming removed 5 bases from V and 2 bases from J; junction bases left unmatched: 2. Germline CDR1 and CDR2: MDHEN and SYDVKM. The chain's CDR3 is CASSTGGPYEQYF. CDR3 in DNA: TGTGCCAGCAGTACAGGGGGGCCCTACGAGCAGTACTTC.

This clone has only a few counts. The J gene is TRBJ2-7, the V gene TRBV30; 9 nucleotides agree with TRBD2. The CDR3 covers 15 residues. CDR1 is GTSNPN and CDR2 is SVGIG in the germline V gene (reference sequence). The ends lost 4 bases at V and 5 bases at J; junction bases unmatched: 12. CDR3 loop: CAWIGYVAGVHEQYF. The CDR3 bases are TGTGCCTGGATAGGTTACGTAGCGGGAGTCCACGAGCAGTACTTC.

This clone showed up just a few times. CDR3 residues: CASSPRDADTQYF. The CDR3 bases are TGCGCCAGCAGCCCTCGGGACGCAGATACGCAGTATTTT. J is TRBJ2-3 and V is TRBV5-1; D assignment may be TRBD1 or TRBD2 (5 bases each). This CDR3 is 13 amino acids long. Germline CDR1 reads SGHRS; CDR2 reads YFSETQ. Trimming removed 4 bases from V and 4 bases from J, with 10 bases in between.

This chain uses TRBV10-3 with TRBJ1-5, with D possibly matching TRBD1 (5 bases). Germline CDR1 ENHRY, CDR2 SYGVKD. The CDR3 is made up of 14 amino acids. The V gene lost 8 bases and the J gene lost 0 bases, with 11 bases spanning the gap. The CDR3 here is CAIGGTASNQPQHF. CDR3 bases: TGTGCCATCGGGGGGACGGCTAGCAATCAGCCCCAGCATTTT.

The chain combines TRBV10-1 with TRBJ2-7, with TRBD2 matching 9 bases. Per germline, CDR1 WNHNN and CDR2 SYGVQD (reference sequence). This CDR3 contains 15 residues. J gave up 6 bases and V 3 bases, and 9 bases lay outside the gene matches. Written as DNA, the CDR3 is TGCGCCAGCAGTGAACCGGGGACTAGCTTCGGCGAGCAGTACTTC. It encodes CASSEPGTSFGEQYF.

As for this clone: An end of the junction differs from the germline gene, which may be a read error. The rearrangement joins TRBV6-1 to TRBJ1-4; perhaps TRBD1 as D (5 bases). Germline CDR1 reads MNHNS; CDR2 reads SASEGT. This CDR3 contains 16 residues. The DNA of the CDR3 is TGTGCCATCAGTGAATCCCCGACAGCCATTAATGAAAAACTGTTTTTT. It encodes CAISESPTAINEKLFF.

The V call is TRBV14, the J call TRBJ2-2, with a possible D match to TRBD2 (5 bases). This CDR3 contains 14 residues. V dropped 4 bases and J dropped 7 bases, with 13 bases sitting between them. Looked up from germline, CDR1 is SGHDN and CDR2 is FVKESK. CDR3 sequence reads: CASSPRGAGGELFF. The CDR3 region has the DNA TGTGCCAGCAGCCCTCGGGGTGCAGGCGGGGAGCTGTTTTTT.

V gene TRBV10-2 combines with J gene TRBJ2-1; TRBD1 agrees at 11 bases. CDR1 and CDR2 from the germline V gene are WSHSY and SAAADI. This CDR3 comprises 13 residues. The J segment lost 8 bases and the V segment lost 6 bases, leaving 3 bases of the junction unmatched. In nucleotides, the CDR3 is TGCGCCAGCAGACGGACAGGGGGCGATGAGCAGTTCTTC. It yields the protein CASRRTGGDEQFF.

The gene calls are TRBV10-1 and TRBJ2-1; D may be TRBD2 (5 bases). The CDR3 is 14 residues long. Between the trimmed V and J ends, which lost 3 bases and 4 bases, there was a span of 10 bases. The germline V gene encodes CDR1 WNHNN and CDR2 SYGVQD (reference sequence). As DNA, the CDR3 is TGCGCCAGCAGTGACCAGCGGAGTTACAATGAGCAGTTCTTC. Protein: CASSDQRSYNEQFF.

The J gene is TRBJ2-7, the V gene TRBV5-1, with 9 bases identical to TRBD2. The CDR3 is 13 amino acids. V shed 0 bases, J shed 6 bases, and the junction held 1 base outside the gene matches. Germline loops: CDR1 SGHRS, CDR2 YFSETQ. The CDR3 DNA reads TGCGCCAGCAGCTTGGTAGCGGGAGTCGAGCAGTACTTC. Amino acids: CASSLVAGVEQYF.

The rearrangement links TRBV27 to TRBJ2-1, with 7 bases fitting TRBD2. There are 16 residues in the CDR3. Looked up from germline, CDR1 is MNHEY and CDR2 is SMNVEV (reference sequence). With 4 bases clipped from V and 0 bases from J, the junction kept 6 bases outside the gene matches. CDR3: CASSWNSGRSYNEQFF. As DNA, the CDR3 is TGTGCCAGCAGTTGGAATAGCGGGCGCTCCTACAATGAGCAGTTCTTC.

The rearrangement links TRBV30 to TRBJ1-1, with D perhaps matching TRBD1 (5 bases). Germline lookup yields CDR1 GTSNPN and CDR2 SVGIG (reference sequence). The CDR3 has 13 amino acids. V was pared by 2 bases and J by 1 base, with 8 bases between. The CDR3 loop is CAWSPGANTEAFF. As DNA, the CDR3 is TGTGCCTGGAGTCCCGGGGCGAACACTGAAGCTTTCTTT.

V usage is TRBV28 and J usage is TRBJ2-1; 7 nucleotides match TRBD1. The CDR3 contains 14 residues. V shed 5 bases and J 6 bases; nucleotides not matched to a gene: 7. Germline lookup yields CDR1 MDHEN and CDR2 SYDVKM. CDR3 sequence: CASSPPQGPNEQFF. Written as DNA, the CDR3 is TGTGCCAGCAGTCCACCACAGGGGCCCAATGAGCAGTTCTTC.

This clone was observed a single time. The chain employs TRBV18 and TRBJ1-2, with 11 bases matching TRBD1. Germline CDR1 and CDR2: KGHSH and LQKENI. The CDR3 is 15 amino acids. V shed 5 bases and J 4 bases; nucleotides not matched to a gene: 6. The CDR3 reads CASSAGQGGAYGYTF. The CDR3 bases are TGTGCCAGCTCAGCGGGACAGGGGGGAGCCTATGGCTACACCTTC.

V usage is TRBV6-5 and J usage is TRBJ2-7, with 11 bases lining up with TRBD2. V dropped 2 bases and J dropped 3; count of bases not matched to a gene: 3. Germline CDR1 and CDR2: MNHEY and SVGAGI. The length of the CDR3 is 15 residues. The CDR3 reads CASSYVSGRDYEQYF. The CDR3 region has the DNA TGTGCCAGCAGTTACGTTAGCGGGAGGGACTACGAGCAGTACTTC.

This chain's CDR3 is CASRRGIEGNQPQHF. For the CDR3, the DNA is TGTGCCAGCCGTCGGGGGATAGAAGGGAATCAGCCCCAGCATTTT. The genes are TRBV2 and TRBJ1-5; TRBD1 is a possible D gene (5 bases). This CDR3 has 15 amino acids. CDR1 and CDR2 from the germline V gene are SNHLY and FYNNEI. Between the trimmed V and J ends, which lost 8 bases and 4 bases, there was a span of 18 bases.

On this clone itself: With a far larger clone one base away, a read error is the likely cause. The V call is TRBV6-1, the J call TRBJ2-7, with D uncertain. This CDR3 has 13 amino acids. With 5 bases removed from V and 0 bases from J, the gap between germline ends came to 8 bases. Germline lookup yields CDR1 MNHNS and CDR2 SASEGT. The CDR3: CASSSLSSYEQYF. In nucleotides, the CDR3 is TGTGCCAGCAGTTCTCTAAGCTCCTACGAGCAGTACTTC.

For this clone: Sequence at one end of the junction differs from germline and may be a read error. This chain links TRBV5-1 with TRBJ2-1; 7 nucleotides match TRBD2. Germline-derived CDR1 and CDR2 are SGHRS and YFSETQ. CDR3 length: 15 amino acids. The CDR3 protein is CASSSQTSSNNEQFF. The CDR3 DNA reads TGCGCCAGCAGCTCTCAGACTAGCTCCAACAATGAGCAGTTCTTC.

This chain uses TRBV5-4 with TRBJ2-3; TRBD2 matches 9 bases. V shed 2 bases and J 6 bases; nucleotides not matched to a gene: 10. Germline CDR1 reads SGHNT; CDR2 reads YYREEE (reference sequence). This CDR3 has 16 residues. CDR3 sequence: CASSLSGRPVGDTQYF. In DNA, the CDR3 is TGTGCCAGCAGCTTAAGCGGGAGGCCGGTGGGGGATACGCAGTATTTT. Full variable domain (outside the CDR3, taken from reference TRBV5-4 and TRBJ2-3): ETGVTQSPTHLIKTRGQQVTLRCSSQSGHNTVSWYQQALGQGPQFIFQYYREEENGRGNFPPRFSGLQFPNYSSELNVNALELDDSALYLCASSLSGRPVGDTQYFGPGTRLTVL.

Of note for this clone: Other nucleotide sequences in the sample specify the same CDR3. The V call is TRBV5-1, the J call TRBJ2-3, with 8 bases matching TRBD1. With V trimmed by 4 bases and J by 2 bases, 6 bases remained unmatched. Germline V gene data show CDR1 as SGHRS and CDR2 as YFSETQ. The CDR3 has 15 amino acids. CDR3: CASSQDRGPTDTQYF. The CDR3 DNA follows: TGCGCCAGCAGCCAAGACAGGGGTCCCACAGATACGCAGTATTTT.